This entry concerns a single TCR beta chain. These data come from a study of blood T cell repertoires in COVID-19. Study-level background: From T cells, B-cell-depleted T cells, or PBMCs came the material, which was cDNA or gDNA.

Germline V gives CDR1 MDHEN, CDR2 SYDVKM. The V and J ends lost 2 bases and 0 bases respectively, with 7 bases between them. The CDR3 sequence is 14 residues long. How the authors handled the data: Estimation of nucleated cell counts was performed using reference gene primer amplification. Measured with immunoSEQ multiplex PCR; TCRdb has only the in-frame clones, and not every one. The DNA was the basis for D and trimming; V, J and clone size are from that table. The data show 60,000 to 70,000 clones, more than 85% seen once. What was sequenced was peripheral blood. The chain uses TRBV28 and TRBJ1-1; D unclear. The sequence derives from a human donor with active COVID-19. The donor label of this sample is uncertain. For the CDR3, the DNA is TGTGCCAGCAGTTTAGCCAGTATGAACACTGAAGCTTTCTTT. Its translation is CASSLASMNTEAFF.